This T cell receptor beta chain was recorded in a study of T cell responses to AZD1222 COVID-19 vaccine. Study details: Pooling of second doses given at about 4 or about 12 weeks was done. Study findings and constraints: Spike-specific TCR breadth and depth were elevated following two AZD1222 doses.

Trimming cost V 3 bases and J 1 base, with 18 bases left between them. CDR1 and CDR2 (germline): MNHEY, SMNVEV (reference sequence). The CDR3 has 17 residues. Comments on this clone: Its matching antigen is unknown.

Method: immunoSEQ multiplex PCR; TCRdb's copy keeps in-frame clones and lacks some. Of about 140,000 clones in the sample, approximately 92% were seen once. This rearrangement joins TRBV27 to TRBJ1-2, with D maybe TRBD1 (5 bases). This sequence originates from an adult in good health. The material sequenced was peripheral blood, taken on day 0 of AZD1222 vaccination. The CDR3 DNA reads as TGTGCCAGCAGTTTGTCCCCTCCCGGGGGTGTTAACTATGGCTACACCTTC. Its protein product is CASSLSPPGGVNYGYTF.